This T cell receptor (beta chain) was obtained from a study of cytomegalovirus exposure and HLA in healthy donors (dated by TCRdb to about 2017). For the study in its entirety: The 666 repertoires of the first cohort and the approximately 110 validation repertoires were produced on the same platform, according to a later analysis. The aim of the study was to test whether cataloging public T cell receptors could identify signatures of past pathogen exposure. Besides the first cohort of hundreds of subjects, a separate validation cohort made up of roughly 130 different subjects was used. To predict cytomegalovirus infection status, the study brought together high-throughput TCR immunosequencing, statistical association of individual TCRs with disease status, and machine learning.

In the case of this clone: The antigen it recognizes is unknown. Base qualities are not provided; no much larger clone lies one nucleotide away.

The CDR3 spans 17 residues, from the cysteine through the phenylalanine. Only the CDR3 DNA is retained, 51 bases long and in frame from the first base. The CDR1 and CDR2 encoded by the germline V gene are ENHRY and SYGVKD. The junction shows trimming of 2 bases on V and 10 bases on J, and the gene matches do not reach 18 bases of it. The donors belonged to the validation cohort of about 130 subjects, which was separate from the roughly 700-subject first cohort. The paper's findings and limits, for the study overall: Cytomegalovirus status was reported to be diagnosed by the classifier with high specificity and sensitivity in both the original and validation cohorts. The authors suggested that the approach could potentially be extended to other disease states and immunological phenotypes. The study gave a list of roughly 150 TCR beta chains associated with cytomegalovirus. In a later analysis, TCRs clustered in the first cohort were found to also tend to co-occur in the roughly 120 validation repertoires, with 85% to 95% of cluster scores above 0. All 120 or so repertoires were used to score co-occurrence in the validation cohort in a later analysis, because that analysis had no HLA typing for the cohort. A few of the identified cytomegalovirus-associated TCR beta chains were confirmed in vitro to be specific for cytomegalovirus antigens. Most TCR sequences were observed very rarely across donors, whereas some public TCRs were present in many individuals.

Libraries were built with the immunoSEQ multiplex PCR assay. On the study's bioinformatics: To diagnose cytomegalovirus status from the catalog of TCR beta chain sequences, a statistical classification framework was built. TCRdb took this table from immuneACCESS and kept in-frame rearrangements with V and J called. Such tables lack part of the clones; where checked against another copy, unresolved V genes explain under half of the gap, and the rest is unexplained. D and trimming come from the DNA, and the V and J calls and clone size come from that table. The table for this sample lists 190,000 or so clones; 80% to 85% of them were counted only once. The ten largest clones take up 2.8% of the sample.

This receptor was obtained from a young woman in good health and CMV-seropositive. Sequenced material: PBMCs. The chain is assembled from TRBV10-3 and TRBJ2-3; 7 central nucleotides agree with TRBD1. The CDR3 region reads CAISEASPHRGTRSQYF. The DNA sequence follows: TGTGCCATCAGTGAGGCCTCCCCCCACAGGGGAACTCGGTCGCAGTATTTT.